Below are 19 T cell receptor beta chains sequenced from a single sample in a study of CD8 T cells in Susac syndrome. After extraction with the RNeasy kit, about 0.5 to 1 ug of the RNA was reverse transcribed using random hexamers. MiXCR was run by TCRdb on the immunoSEQ multiplex PCR reads, yielding one entry per CDR3 protein. This sample has around 150,000 distinct CDR3 sequences, with nearly 97% found just once. Sequencing was carried out using CD4+ T cells from PBMCs. These receptors all stem from a human donor with Susac syndrome.

The chain carries TRBV29-1 and TRBJ1-1; TRBD1 might be the D (5 bases). This CDR3 spans 12 amino acids. Germline V gives CDR1 SQVTM, CDR2 ANQGSEA. V lost 5 bases to trimming and J lost 5 bases, with 12 bases between them. CDR3 coding DNA: TGCAGCGTTTTCGTAGGGGTTACTGAAGCTTTCTTT. This translates into CSVFVGVTEAFF.

This chain joins TRBV20-1 and TRBJ1-2; TRBD1 aligns across 8 bases. The V and J ends lost 3 bases and 8 bases, in that order; junction bases with no gene match: 8. Germline V lookup: CDR1 DFQATT, CDR2 SNEGSKA (reference sequence). CDR3 length: 13 amino acids. The DNA for the CDR3 is TGCAGTGCTAGTCAGGGGGCGCGGGAAGGCTACACCTTC. This sequence encodes CSASQGAREGYTF.

This clonotype turned up a few times. The chain has TRBV4-2 and TRBJ1-2; D is unclear. Germline-derived CDR1 and CDR2 are LGHNA and YNFKEQ. This CDR3 region has 13 residues. Between the trimmed V and J ends, which lost 1 base and 5 bases, there was a span of 8 bases. DNA for the CDR3: TGTGCCAGCAGCCAAGGAACAGATTATGGCTACACCTTC. It is translated as CASSQGTDYGYTF.

The chain couples TRBV20-1 to TRBJ2-1, with no clear D. V shed 2 bases and J shed 0 bases, with 14 bases lying between them. The CDR3 consists of 16 residues. Per the germline V gene, CDR1 is DFQATT and CDR2 is SNEGSKA (reference sequence). This chain's CDR3 is CSARSQGASSYNEQFF. In DNA, the CDR3 is TGCAGTGCTAGATCACAAGGCGCTAGCTCCTACAATGAGCAGTTCTTC.

This clonotype showed up just once. The chain recombines TRBV5-1 with TRBJ1-5, with D possibly being TRBD1 (5 bases). The CDR3 is made up of 16 amino acids. Germline CDR1 SGHRS, CDR2 YFSETQ. Trimming removed 4 bases at V and 3 bases at J, with 17 bases between. In DNA form, the CDR3 reads TGCGCCAGCAGCCTTACCCCTTCGACAGACAATCAGCCCCAGCATTTT. It yields the protein CASSLTPSTDNQPQHF.

The chain employs TRBV18 and TRBJ2-3, with D possibly being TRBD2 (5 bases). CDR1 is KGHSH, CDR2 LQKENI, per germline. The CDR3 is 13 amino acids. The V and J ends lost 5 bases and 0 bases respectively, with 6 bases between them. The CDR3 DNA follows: TGTGCCAGCTCAACGGGAAGCACAGATACGCAGTATTTT. Translating it yields CASSTGSTDTQYF.

The gene calls are TRBV15 and TRBJ2-5; D not resolved. Trimming took off 0 bases at V and 5 bases at J, with 7 bases between the two ends. The V gene's germline CDR1 is LNHNV and CDR2 YYDKDF (reference sequence). The CDR3 runs 13 residues. CDR3 region: CATSRDLTETQYF. The CDR3 nucleotides read TGTGCCACCAGCAGAGATCTTACGGAGACCCAGTACTTC.

The rearrangement uses TRBV3-1 and TRBJ2-3; 10 bases align to TRBD2. The CDR3 consists of 17 residues. From germline, CDR1 is LGHDT and CDR2 YNNKEL (reference sequence). The junction had 10 bases not matched to a gene; V was cut back by 1 base and J by 6 bases. The CDR3 loop reads CASSQGVLAGVSDTQYF. The CDR3 DNA sequence: TGTGCCAGCAGCCAAGGGGTTCTAGCGGGAGTGAGTGATACGCAGTATTTT.

J is TRBJ2-7 and V is TRBV29-1, with 9 positions matching TRBD1. With V trimmed by 6 bases and J by 7 bases, 19 bases remained unmatched. Germline lookup yields CDR1 SQVTM and CDR2 ANQGSEA. The CDR3 covers 16 residues. In nucleotides, the CDR3 is TGCAGCGTATCACCCGGGACAGGGATGCCCATACGAGAGCAGTACTTC. Translated: CSVSPGTGMPIREQYF.

The chain has TRBV14 and TRBJ1-2; no definite D call. With 1 base removed from V and 7 bases from J, the gap between germline ends came to 13 bases. The CDR3 sequence is 14 residues long. CDR1 is SGHDN and CDR2 is FVKESK in the germline V gene. The CDR3: CASSQVGVIGGYTF. DNA for the CDR3: TGTGCCAGCAGCCAAGTTGGGGTTATCGGTGGCTACACCTTC.

This chain links TRBV6-6 with TRBJ1-4, with D maybe TRBD1 (6 bases). The germline gives CDR1 MNHNY, CDR2 SVGAGI (reference sequence). Trimming took 9 bases from V and 8 from J, leaving 25 bases between them. There are 16 residues in the CDR3. In nucleotides, the CDR3 is TGTGCCAGTATCGGGACGGGGGTGGACAGAAAAGAAAAACTGTTTTTT. Translation gives CASIGTGVDRKEKLFF.

V usage is TRBV6-2 or TRBV6-3 and J usage is TRBJ2-5, with 10 bases fitting TRBD2. J was trimmed by 1 base and V by 7 bases; bases with no gene match: 6. CDR1 is MNHEY, CDR2 SVGEGT, per germline. The CDR3 covers 15 residues. The DNA for the CDR3 is TGTGCCAGCAACCAGCGGGGGGGCCCCCAAGAGACCCAGTACTTC. This codes for CASNQRGGPQETQYF.

The genes are TRBV15 and TRBJ1-4; a possible D gene is TRBD1 (5 bases). CDR1 and CDR2 from the germline V gene are LNHNV and YYDKDF (reference sequence). The CDR3 consists of 16 residues. The V and J ends lost 3 bases and 0 bases respectively, with 11 bases between them. CDR3 nucleotide sequence: TGTGCCACCAGCAGCTACGACAGAACAACTAATGAAAAACTGTTTTTT. Translating it yields CATSSYDRTTNEKLFF.

This sequence joins TRBV5-1 and TRBJ2-1; TRBD2 matches 16 bases. The CDR3 covers 17 residues. Trimming cost V 5 bases and J 2 bases; bases outside gene matches: 4. Germline assignment: CDR1 SGHRS and CDR2 YFSETQ. This chain's CDR3 is CASSAGTSGRAYNEQFF. The DNA for the CDR3 is TGCGCCAGCAGTGCTGGGACTAGCGGGAGGGCCTACAATGAGCAGTTCTTC.

The rearrangement joins TRBV5-6 to TRBJ2-5; D is unresolved. Trimming pared 0 bases from V and 0 bases from J, leaving 3 bases between. The CDR3 has 13 amino acids. The germline V gene has CDR1 SGHDT and CDR2 YYEEEE. The CDR3 region is CASSLAYQETQYF. The CDR3 coding sequence is TGTGCCAGCAGCTTGGCATACCAAGAGACCCAGTACTTC.

The table lists this clonotype with a count of one. The rearrangement joins TRBV9 to TRBJ2-3; 14 nucleotides line up with TRBD2. Per germline, CDR1 SGDLS and CDR2 YYNGEE. The CDR3 covers 17 residues. Unmatched junction bases numbered 7, after V lost 2 bases and J lost 5 bases. The chain's CDR3 is CASSVQPTSGGVDTQYF. The DNA for the CDR3 is TGTGCCAGCAGCGTCCAACCGACTAGCGGGGGGGTAGATACGCAGTATTTT.

CDR3 in DNA: TGTGCCAGCAGTTCACGGGGTGGACTAGCGGACTACAATGAGCAGTTCTTC. Protein sequence: CASSSRGGLADYNEQFF. The genes are TRBV12-3 or TRBV12-4 and TRBJ2-1, with 10 bases fitting TRBD2. This CDR3 contains 17 residues. V shed 4 bases, J shed 3 bases, and the junction held 9 bases outside the gene matches.

This clonotype has a single count. The J gene is TRBJ1-2, the V gene TRBV15; D gene unclear. Trimming took off 6 bases at V and 0 bases at J, with 11 bases between the two ends. The V gene's germline CDR1 is LNHNV and CDR2 YYDKDF (reference sequence). The CDR3 length is 14 residues. In nucleotides, the CDR3 is TGTGCCACCAGTGTCGACACCGCTAACTATGGCTACACCTTC. Protein sequence: CATSVDTANYGYTF.

The genes are TRBV20-1 and TRBJ1-2; maybe TRBD1 (5 bases). This CDR3 comprises 13 residues. Germline V lookup: CDR1 DFQATT, CDR2 SNEGSKA (reference sequence). Trimming removed 6 bases from V and 2 bases from J, with 13 bases in between. CDR3 sequence: CSAPSTENYGYTF. The CDR3 DNA is TGCAGTGCCCCATCGACAGAAAACTATGGCTACACCTTC.